This paragraph covers one T cell receptor (beta chain) sequence. This record comes from a study of blood T cell repertoires in COVID-19. Profiling relied on immunoSEQ multiplex PCR, and the TCRdb table lists in-frame clones only, not all of them. The table includes approximately 100,000 clones, 85% detected once. CDR1 and CDR2 (germline): MGHDK, SYGVNS. The V gene lost 2 bases and the J gene lost 1 base, with 11 bases spanning the gap. The length of the CDR3 is 15 residues. This clonotype originated in a man older than 75 with acute or convalescent COVID-19. The chain recombines TRBV25-1 with TRBJ2-5; the D gene is possibly TRBD1 (5 bases). Sequencing was performed on peripheral blood. CDR3 nucleotides: TGTGCCAGCAGTGAAGGGGCAGTTCCCCAAGAGACCCAGTACTTC. This sequence encodes CASSEGAVPQETQYF.